This entry describes one T cell receptor beta chain. This record comes from a study of blood T cell repertoires in COVID-19. Study context: Samples taken during acute and convalescent COVID-19 were collected in the United States, Italy and Spain. Sources were T cells, B-cell-depleted T cells, or PBMCs; the material itself was cDNA or gDNA.

As handled by the study authors: Amplification from reference gene primers served as the basis for estimated nucleated cell counts. The assay was immunoSEQ multiplex PCR, and TCRdb's table has in-frame clones only and misses some. Clone size and V and J calls were adopted from that table, with D and trimming inferred from the DNA. The table has roughly 120,000 clones, around nine tenths seen once. J lost 5 bases, V lost 6 bases, and 7 bases had no gene match. Germline CDR1 is MNHEY and CDR2 is SVGAGI. CDR3 length equals 14 residues. V is TRBV6-5 and J is TRBJ2-5; TRBD2 agrees at 9 bases. Material: peripheral blood. This TCR was sampled from a man between 45 and 60 years old with active COVID-19. The CDR3: CASSTGTSKETQYF. The CDR3 DNA follows: TGTGCCAGCAGCACCGGGACTAGCAAGGAGACCCAGTACTTC.